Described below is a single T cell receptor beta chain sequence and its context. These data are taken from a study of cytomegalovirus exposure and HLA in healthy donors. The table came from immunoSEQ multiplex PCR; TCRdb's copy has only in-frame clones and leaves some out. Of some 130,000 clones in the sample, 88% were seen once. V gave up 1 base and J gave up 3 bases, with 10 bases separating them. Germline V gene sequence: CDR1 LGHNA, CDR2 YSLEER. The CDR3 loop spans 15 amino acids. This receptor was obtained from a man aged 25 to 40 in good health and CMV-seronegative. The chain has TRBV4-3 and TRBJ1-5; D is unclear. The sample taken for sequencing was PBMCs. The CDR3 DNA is TGCGCCAGCAGCCAAGGCGGTAAGCTCAATCAGCCCCAGCATTTT. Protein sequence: CASSQGGKLNQPQHF.